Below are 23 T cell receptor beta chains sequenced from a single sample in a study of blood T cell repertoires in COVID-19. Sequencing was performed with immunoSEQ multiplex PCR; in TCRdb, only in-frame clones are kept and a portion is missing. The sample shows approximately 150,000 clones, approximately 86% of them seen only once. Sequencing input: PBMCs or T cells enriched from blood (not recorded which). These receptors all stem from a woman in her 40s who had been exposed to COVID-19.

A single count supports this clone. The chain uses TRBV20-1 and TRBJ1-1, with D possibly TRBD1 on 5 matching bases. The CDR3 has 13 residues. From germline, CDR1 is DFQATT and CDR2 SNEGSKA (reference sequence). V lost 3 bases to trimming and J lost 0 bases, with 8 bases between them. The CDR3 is CSASKGMNTEAFF. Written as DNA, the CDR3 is TGCAGTGCTAGTAAGGGGATGAACACTGAAGCTTTCTTT.

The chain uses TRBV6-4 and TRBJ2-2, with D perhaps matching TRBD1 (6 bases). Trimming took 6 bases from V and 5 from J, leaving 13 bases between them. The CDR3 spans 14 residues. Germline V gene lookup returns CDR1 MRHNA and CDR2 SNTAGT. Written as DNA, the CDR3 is TGTGCCAGCAGGAAACAGGGTACAACCGGGGAGCTGTTTTTT. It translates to CASRKQGTTGELFF.

In DNA form, the CDR3 reads TGTGCCAGCAGTCCCGCGACAGGGCCAGGCTATGGCTACACCTTC. Its protein is CASSPATGPGYGYTF. The V and J genes are TRBV28 and TRBJ1-2; 7 bases are a match to TRBD1. The germline gives CDR1 MDHEN, CDR2 SYDVKM. With V trimmed by 5 bases and J by 4 bases, 10 bases remained unmatched. The CDR3 covers 15 residues.

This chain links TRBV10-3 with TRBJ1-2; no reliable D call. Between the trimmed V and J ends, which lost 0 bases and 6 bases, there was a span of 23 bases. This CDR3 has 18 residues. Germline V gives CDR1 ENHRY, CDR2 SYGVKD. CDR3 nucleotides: TGTGCCATCAGTGAGTCCTTTACCCTTCCGGGTCTTCACCATGGCTACACCTTC. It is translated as CAISESFTLPGLHHGYTF.

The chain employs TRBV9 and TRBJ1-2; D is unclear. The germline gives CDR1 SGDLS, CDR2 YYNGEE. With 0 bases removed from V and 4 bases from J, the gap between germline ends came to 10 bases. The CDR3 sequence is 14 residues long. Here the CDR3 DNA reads TGTGCCAGCAGCGTAGGGAGTTCTTTCTATGGCTACACCTTC. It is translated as CASSVGSSFYGYTF.

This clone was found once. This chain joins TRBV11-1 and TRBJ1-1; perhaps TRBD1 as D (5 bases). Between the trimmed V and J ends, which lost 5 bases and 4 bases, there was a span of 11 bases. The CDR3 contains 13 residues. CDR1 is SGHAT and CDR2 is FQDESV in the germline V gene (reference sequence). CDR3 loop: CASSPGGGTEAFF. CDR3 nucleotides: TGTGCCAGCAGCCCGGGGGGGGGCACTGAAGCTTTCTTT.

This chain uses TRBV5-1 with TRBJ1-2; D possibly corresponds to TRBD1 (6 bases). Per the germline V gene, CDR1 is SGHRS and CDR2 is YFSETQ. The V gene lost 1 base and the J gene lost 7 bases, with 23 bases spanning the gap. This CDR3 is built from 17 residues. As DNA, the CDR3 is TGCGCCAGCAGCTTGAGGGGGGGCCAAGGCATTAGGAGTGGCTACACCTTC. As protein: CASSLRGGQGIRSGYTF. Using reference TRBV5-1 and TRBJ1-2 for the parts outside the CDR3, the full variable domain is KAGVTQTPRYLIKTRGQQVTLSCSPISGHRSVSWYQQTPGQGLQFLFEYFSETQRNKGNFPGRFSGRQFSNSRSEMNVSTLELGDSALYLCASSLRGGQGIRSGYTFGSGTRLTVV.

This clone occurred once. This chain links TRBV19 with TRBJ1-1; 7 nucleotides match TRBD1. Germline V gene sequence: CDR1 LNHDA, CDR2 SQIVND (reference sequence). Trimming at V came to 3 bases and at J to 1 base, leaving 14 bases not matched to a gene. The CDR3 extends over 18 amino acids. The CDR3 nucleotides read TGTGCCAGTAGTATGTCGGGAGTGGGGGACAGCTCGAACACTGAAGCTTTCTTT. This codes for CASSMSGVGDSSNTEAFF.

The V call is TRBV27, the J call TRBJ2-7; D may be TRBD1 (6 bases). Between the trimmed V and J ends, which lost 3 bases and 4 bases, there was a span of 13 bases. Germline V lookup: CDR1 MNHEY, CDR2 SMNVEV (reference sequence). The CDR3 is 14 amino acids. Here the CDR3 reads CASSFMWQGYEQYF. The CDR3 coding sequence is TGTGCCAGCAGTTTTATGTGGCAGGGGTACGAGCAGTACTTC.

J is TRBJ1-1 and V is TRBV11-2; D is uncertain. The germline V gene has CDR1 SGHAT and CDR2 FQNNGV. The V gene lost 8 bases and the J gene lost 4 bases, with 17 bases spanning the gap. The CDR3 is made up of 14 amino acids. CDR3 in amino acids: CASDPMGGSTEAFF. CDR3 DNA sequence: TGTGCCAGCGATCCTATGGGAGGGAGCACTGAAGCTTTCTTT.

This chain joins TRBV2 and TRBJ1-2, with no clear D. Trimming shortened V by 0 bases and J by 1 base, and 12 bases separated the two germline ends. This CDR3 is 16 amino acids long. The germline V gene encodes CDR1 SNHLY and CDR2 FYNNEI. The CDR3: CASSEAERRINYGYTF. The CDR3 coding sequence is TGTGCCAGCAGTGAAGCGGAGAGGAGGATTAACTATGGCTACACCTTC.

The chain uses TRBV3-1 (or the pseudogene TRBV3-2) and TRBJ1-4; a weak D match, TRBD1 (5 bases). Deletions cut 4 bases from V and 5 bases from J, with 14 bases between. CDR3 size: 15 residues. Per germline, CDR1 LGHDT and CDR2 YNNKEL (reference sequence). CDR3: CASSPPPGRNEKLFF. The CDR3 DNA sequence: TGTGCCAGCAGCCCCCCGCCAGGGAGGAATGAAAAACTGTTTTTT.

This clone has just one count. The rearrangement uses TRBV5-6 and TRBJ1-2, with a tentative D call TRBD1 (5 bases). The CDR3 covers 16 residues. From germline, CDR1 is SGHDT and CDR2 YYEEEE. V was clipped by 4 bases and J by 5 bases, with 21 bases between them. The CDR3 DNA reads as TGTGCCAGCAGCCCCCGGTCGACGGTCCGGGGGTATGGCTACACCTTC. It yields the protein CASSPRSTVRGYGYTF.

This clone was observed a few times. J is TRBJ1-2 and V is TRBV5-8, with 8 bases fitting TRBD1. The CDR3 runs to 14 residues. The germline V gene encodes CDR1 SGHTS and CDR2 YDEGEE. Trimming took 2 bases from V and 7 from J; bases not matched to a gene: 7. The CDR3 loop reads CASSFRDRSSGYTF. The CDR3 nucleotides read TGTGCCAGCAGCTTCCGGGACAGGTCTAGTGGCTACACCTTC.

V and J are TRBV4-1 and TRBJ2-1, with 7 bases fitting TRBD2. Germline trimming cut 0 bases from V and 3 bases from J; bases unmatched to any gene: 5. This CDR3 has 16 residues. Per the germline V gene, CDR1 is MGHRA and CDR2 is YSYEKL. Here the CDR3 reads CASSQDLLANYNEQFF. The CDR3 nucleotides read TGCGCCAGCAGCCAAGATTTACTAGCGAACTACAATGAGCAGTTCTTC.

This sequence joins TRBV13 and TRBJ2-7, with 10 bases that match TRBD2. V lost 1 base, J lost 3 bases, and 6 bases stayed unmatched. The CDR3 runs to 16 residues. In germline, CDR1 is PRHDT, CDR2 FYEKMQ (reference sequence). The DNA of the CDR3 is TGTGCCAGCAGCTTAGTTAGCGGGAGGCTTATCTACGAGCAGTACTTC. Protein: CASSLVSGRLIYEQYF.

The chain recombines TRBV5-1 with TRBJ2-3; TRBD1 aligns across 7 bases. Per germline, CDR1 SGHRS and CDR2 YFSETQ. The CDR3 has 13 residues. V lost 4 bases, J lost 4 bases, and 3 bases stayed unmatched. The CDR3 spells CASSQDRADTQYF. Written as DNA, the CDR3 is TGCGCCAGCAGCCAAGACAGGGCAGATACGCAGTATTTT.

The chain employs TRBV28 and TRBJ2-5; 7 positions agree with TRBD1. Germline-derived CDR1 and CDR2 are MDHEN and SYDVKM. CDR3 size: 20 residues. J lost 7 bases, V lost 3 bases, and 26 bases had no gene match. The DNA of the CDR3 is TGTGCCAGCAGTTTGATCCGTCTGGCCCCGCCAACAGGGGACGGAGGGACCCAGTACTTC. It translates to CASSLIRLAPPTGDGGTQYF.

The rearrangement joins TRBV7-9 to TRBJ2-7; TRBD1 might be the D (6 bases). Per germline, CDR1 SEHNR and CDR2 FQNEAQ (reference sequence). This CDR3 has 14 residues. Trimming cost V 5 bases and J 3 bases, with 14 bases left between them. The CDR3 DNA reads TGTGCCAGCAGCCTGACAGGTCCAAACTACGAGCAGTACTTC. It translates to CASSLTGPNYEQYF.

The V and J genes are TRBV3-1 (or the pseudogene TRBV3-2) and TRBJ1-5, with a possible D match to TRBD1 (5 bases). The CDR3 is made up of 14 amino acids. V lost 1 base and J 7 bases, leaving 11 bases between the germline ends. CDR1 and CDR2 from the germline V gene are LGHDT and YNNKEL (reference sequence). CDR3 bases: TGTGCCAGCAGCCAAGGTACAGGAAGACAGCCCCAGCATTTT. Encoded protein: CASSQGTGRQPQHF.

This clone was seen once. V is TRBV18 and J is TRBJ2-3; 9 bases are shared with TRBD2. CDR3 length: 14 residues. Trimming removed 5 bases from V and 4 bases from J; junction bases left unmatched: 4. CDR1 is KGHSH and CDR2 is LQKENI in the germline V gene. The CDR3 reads CASSAGGPADTQYF. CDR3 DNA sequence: TGTGCCAGCTCAGCGGGGGGGCCGGCAGATACGCAGTATTTT.

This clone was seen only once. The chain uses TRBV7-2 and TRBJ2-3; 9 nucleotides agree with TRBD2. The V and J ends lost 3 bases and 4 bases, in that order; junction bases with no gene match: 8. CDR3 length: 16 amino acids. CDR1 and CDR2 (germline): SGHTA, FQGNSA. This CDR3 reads CASSFLAGRGPDTQYF. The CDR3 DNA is TGTGCCAGCAGCTTCCTAGCGGGGAGGGGACCAGATACGCAGTATTTT.

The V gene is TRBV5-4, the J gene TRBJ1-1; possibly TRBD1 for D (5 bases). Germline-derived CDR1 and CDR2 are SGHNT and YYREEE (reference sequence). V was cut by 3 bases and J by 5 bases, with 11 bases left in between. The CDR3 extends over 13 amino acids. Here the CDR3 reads CASSSPGVTEAFF. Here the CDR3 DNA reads TGTGCCAGCAGCTCACCGGGGGTTACTGAAGCTTTCTTT.